This entry is about one T cell receptor beta chain. The sample is drawn from a study of identical twins. V was cut by 0 bases and J by 8 bases, with 17 bases left in between. The CDR3 length is 16 residues. Germline values: CDR1 SGHDN, CDR2 FVKESK. TCRdb processed the 5' RACE reads anew with MiXCR; each CDR3 protein has one entry. Of about 810,000 distinct CDR3 sequences in the sample, around an eighth were seen once. A further study also used this sample, focusing on yellow fever vaccine responses in identical twins.

The sequence derives from a woman between 18 and 29 years old in good health. The source material was PBMCs. The rearrangement joins TRBV14 to TRBJ2-1; no reliable D call. The CDR3 DNA is TGTGCCAGCAGCCAAGATCATCCCCACTCCGTCGATGAGCAGTTCTTC. Translating gives CASSQDHPHSVDEQFF.